The TCR beta chain described here comes from a study of blood T cell repertoires in COVID-19. Study-wide context: Acute and convalescent COVID-19 specimens originated in the United States, Italy and Spain. Nucleic acid was either cDNA or gDNA, and it came from T cells, B-cell-depleted T cells, or PBMCs.

As processed by the authors: Amplification with reference gene primers provided the estimates of nucleated cell counts. TCRdb's table, derived via immunoSEQ multiplex PCR, lists solely in-frame clones and lacks some. From that table come the V and J calls and clone size; the DNA was used to work out D and trimming. The sample includes roughly 140,000 clones, about 79% seen only once; the top ten take about 7.2%. The V gene's germline CDR1 is GTSNPN and CDR2 SVGIG (reference sequence). The CDR3 has 15 amino acids. Trimming took 2 bases from V and 0 from J, leaving 11 bases between them. This sequence was found in a woman aged 50 to 60 in a cohort sampled during active or convalescent COVID-19. The chain has TRBV30 and TRBJ1-3; D not resolved. Specimen: peripheral blood. The DNA for the CDR3 is TGTGCCTGGAGTCAGGCAGGAAACTCTGGAAACACCATATATTTT. Amino acid sequence: CAWSQAGNSGNTIYF.